Listed below are T cell receptor beta chains from one sample, sequenced in a study of T-cell reconstitution after alpha-beta-depleted transplantation in children. In TCRdb, the PCR reads were re-called with MiXCR into one record per CDR3 protein. The sample consists of about a million distinct CDR3 sequences, about 29% of them appearing once. The sequenced sample was PBMCs, mostly from graft donor cells, obtained 360 days after TCRalphabeta/CD19-depleted stem cell transplant. These receptors originate from a boy under three years old who had a stem cell transplant for SCID, so the T cells may come from the graft donor. Each CDR3 is given without its conserved first and last residue. Each record gives: J gene, V gene, CDR3 length, CDR3 protein.

TRBJ1-1 | TRBV12-3/TRBV12-4 | 11 | ASSLSGRVEAF
TRBJ2-1 | TRBV5-1 | 13 | ASSPTSGAYNEQF
TRBJ2-1 | TRBV25-1 | 12 | ASSDYNSYNEQF
TRBJ1-1 | TRBV28 | 14 | ASSPVGFRMNTEAF
TRBJ2-5 | TRBV20-1 | 12 | SASPLAVQETQY
TRBJ2-1 | TRBV6-2/TRBV6-3 | 12 | ASRDPVLAHGQF
TRBJ2-3 | TRBV4-1 | 15 | ASSQPTRRIDTDTQY
TRBJ2-7 | TRBV21-1 | 13 | ASSKVIRGIREQY
TRBJ2-1 | TRBV20-1 | 14 | SARSSTLGGANEQF
TRBJ2-7 | TRBV6-5 | 14 | ASSYSSGGPPYEQY
TRBJ1-1 | TRBV2 | 11 | ASRGLFNTEAF
TRBJ2-5 | TRBV12-3/TRBV12-4 | 12 | ASSLWSGGQTQY
TRBJ2-1 | TRBV6-2/TRBV6-3 | 15 | ASSYSAPGQGYNEQF
TRBJ2-7 | TRBV5-5 | 12 | ASSLRQAFYEQY
TRBJ2-6 | TRBV5-1 | 16 | ASRFQGSLGSGANVLT
TRBJ1-2 | TRBV5-1 | 14 | ASSLGVDRINYGYT
TRBJ2-7 | TRBV7-8 | 13 | ASSALIGEVFEQY
TRBJ2-5 | TRBV5-1 | 13 | ASSSQRDFGETQY
TRBJ2-3 | TRBV29-1 | 10 | SGRDSTDTQY
TRBJ2-7 | TRBV29-1 | 9 | SVVDRHEQY
TRBJ2-1 | TRBV7-9 | 13 | ASTPGGSSTNEQF
TRBJ2-7 | TRBV4-1 | 14 | ASSPTQRGRPYEQY
TRBJ2-6 | TRBV29-1 | 11 | SVGISGANVLT
TRBJ2-7 | TRBV4-2 | 15 | ASSQASHGAFSYEQY
TRBJ2-1 | TRBV9 | 13 | ASSRTGTTPNEQF
TRBJ2-1 | TRBV20-1 | 12 | SARRDRGPNEQF
TRBJ2-5 | TRBV15 | 12 | ATSRAATRETQY
TRBJ2-5 | TRBV15 | 13 | ATSSGTSVWETQY
TRBJ2-5 | TRBV7-2 | 11 | ASSHEGGETQY
TRBJ2-4 | TRBV20-1 | 13 | SARPLGKAKNIQY
TRBJ2-5 | TRBV20-1 | 11 | SARVAGEGTQY
TRBJ2-3 | TRBV11-2 | 15 | ASSFVAGQLRGDTQY
TRBJ2-7 | TRBV20-1 | 12 | SARDMAGPYEQY
TRBJ2-2 | TRBV6-5 | 14 | ASSYSGTGAVGELF
TRBJ2-7 | TRBV4-1 | 12 | ASSPGHDSYEQY
TRBJ2-1 | TRBV29-1 | 11 | SVGRASYNEQF
TRBJ1-3 | TRBV28 | 12 | ASNPTGSGNTIY
TRBJ1-2 | TRBV4-1 | 13 | ASQGQANLNYGYT
TRBJ2-5 | TRBV12-3/TRBV12-4 | 13 | ASRHSGGEQETQY
TRBJ2-1 | TRBV7-9 | 13 | ARSHVQGTSNEQF
TRBJ2-6 | TRBV10-3 | 16 | AISDRTGGTSGANVLT
TRBJ1-6 | TRBV6-1 | 13 | ASSRPGTGYSPLH
TRBJ2-7 | TRBV9 | 14 | ASSVHPTGVNDEQY
TRBJ2-1 | TRBV7-9 | 11 | AIPDRGRGEQF
TRBJ2-4 | TRBV2 | 15 | ASTVFGGGAAKNIQY
TRBJ2-3 | TRBV20-1 | 13 | SASWKRGPTDTQY
TRBJ2-7 | TRBV2 | 13 | ASRVGQPSSYEQY
TRBJ1-2 | TRBV5-1 | 11 | ASTQGASYGYT
TRBJ2-6 | TRBV4-3 | 16 | ASSQEARGSSGANVLT
TRBJ2-5 | TRBV12-5 | 14 | ASGSGALRALETQY
TRBJ2-4 | TRBV28 | 11 | ASSYGEENIQY
TRBJ2-1 | TRBV2 | 12 | ASSRTGGIHEQF